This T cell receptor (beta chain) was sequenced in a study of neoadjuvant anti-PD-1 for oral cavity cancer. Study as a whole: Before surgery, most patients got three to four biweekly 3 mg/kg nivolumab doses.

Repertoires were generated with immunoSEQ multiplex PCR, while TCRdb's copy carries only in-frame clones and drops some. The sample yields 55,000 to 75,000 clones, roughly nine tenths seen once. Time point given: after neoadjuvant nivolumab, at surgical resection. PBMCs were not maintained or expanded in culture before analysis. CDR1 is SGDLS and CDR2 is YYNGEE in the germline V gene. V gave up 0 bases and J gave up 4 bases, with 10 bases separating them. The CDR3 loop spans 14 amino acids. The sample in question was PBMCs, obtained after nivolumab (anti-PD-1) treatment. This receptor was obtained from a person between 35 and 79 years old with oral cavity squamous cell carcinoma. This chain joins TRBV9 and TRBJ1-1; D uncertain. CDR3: CASSVEAHGTEAFF. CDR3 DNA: TGTGCCAGCAGCGTAGAGGCTCATGGCACTGAAGCTTTCTTT. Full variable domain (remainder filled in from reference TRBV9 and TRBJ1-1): DSGVTQTPKHLITATGQRVTLRCSPRSGDLSVYWYQQSLDQGLQFLIQYYNGEERAKGNILERFSAQQFPDLHSELNLSSLELGDSALYFCASSVEAHGTEAFFGQGTRLTVV.